These T cell receptor beta chains were read from a single sample in a study of T cells after yellow fever vaccination. TCRdb redid the calling of the 5' RACE reads with MiXCR, one entry per CDR3 protein. The sample includes approximately 330,000 distinct CDR3 sequences, 9.5% to 15% of them seen just once. The input for sequencing was CD4+ T cells sorted from PBMCs, taken 15 days after the yellow fever booster vaccination. These receptors were collected from a man younger than 30 who received the YFV17D yellow fever vaccine. CDR3s leave out the opening cysteine and the closing phenylalanine or tryptophan. The order of the fields is clone size, D gene, CDR3 length, J gene, V gene, CDR3 protein. D genes are given only for firm matches. Expanded clones are given a class, and other clones once, few, many or no size at all.

clone_size: .; d_call: .; cdr3_length: 11; j_call: TRBJ2-3; v_call: TRBV29-1; cdr3_aa: SVYGGGADSQY
clone_size: few; d_call: TRBD2; cdr3_length: 13; j_call: TRBJ2-1; v_call: TRBV6-5; cdr3_aa: ASGRGGPFHNEQF
clone_size: .; d_call: TRBD2; cdr3_length: 12; j_call: TRBJ2-1; v_call: TRBV29-1; cdr3_aa: SALRTSGGGEQF
clone_size: .; d_call: .; cdr3_length: 12; j_call: TRBJ1-1; v_call: TRBV2; cdr3_aa: ATLPGRGNTEAF
clone_size: many; d_call: TRBD1; cdr3_length: 14; j_call: TRBJ2-2; v_call: TRBV7-9; cdr3_aa: ASSLGTGAYTGELF
clone_size: .; d_call: .; cdr3_length: 12; j_call: TRBJ1-5; v_call: TRBV12-3/TRBV12-4; cdr3_aa: ASSLRAGNQPQH
clone_size: .; d_call: .; cdr3_length: 14; j_call: TRBJ1-5; v_call: TRBV7-2; cdr3_aa: ASSLGRIDGNQPQH
clone_size: .; d_call: TRBD1; cdr3_length: 14; j_call: TRBJ2-5; v_call: TRBV25-1; cdr3_aa: ASSEWRTGGQETQY
clone_size: few; d_call: .; cdr3_length: 15; j_call: TRBJ1-4; v_call: TRBV12-5; cdr3_aa: ASGFVSAPDPNEKLF
clone_size: .; d_call: .; cdr3_length: 10; j_call: TRBJ2-1; v_call: TRBV2; cdr3_aa: ASGDGYNEQF
clone_size: few; d_call: .; cdr3_length: 10; j_call: TRBJ2-1; v_call: TRBV4-2; cdr3_aa: ASSQVEGEQF
clone_size: .; d_call: TRBD1; cdr3_length: 12; j_call: TRBJ1-1; v_call: TRBV6-5; cdr3_aa: ASTTTGANTEAF
clone_size: few; d_call: .; cdr3_length: 12; j_call: TRBJ1-6; v_call: TRBV7-9; cdr3_aa: ASSSEGPYSPLH
clone_size: .; d_call: TRBD2; cdr3_length: 13; j_call: TRBJ2-3; v_call: TRBV6-6; cdr3_aa: ASRNLAESTDTQY
clone_size: many; d_call: .; cdr3_length: 11; j_call: TRBJ1-6; v_call: TRBV5-1; cdr3_aa: ASSVYRDSPLH
clone_size: few; d_call: .; cdr3_length: 11; j_call: TRBJ1-5; v_call: TRBV12-3/TRBV12-4; cdr3_aa: ASSFVRNQPQH
clone_size: few; d_call: .; cdr3_length: 10; j_call: TRBJ1-5; v_call: TRBV7-2; cdr3_aa: ASSLDHQPQH
clone_size: .; d_call: .; cdr3_length: 13; j_call: TRBJ1-1; v_call: TRBV4-3; cdr3_aa: ASSQELRQGTEAF
clone_size: .; d_call: TRBD1; cdr3_length: 11; j_call: TRBJ2-3; v_call: TRBV6-4; cdr3_aa: ASSGQGQDTQY
clone_size: few; d_call: TRBD2; cdr3_length: 13; j_call: TRBJ2-2; v_call: TRBV11-1; cdr3_aa: ASSSSWTSGGRLF
clone_size: few; d_call: .; cdr3_length: 11; j_call: TRBJ1-1; v_call: TRBV15; cdr3_aa: ATSASVNTEAF
clone_size: many; d_call: TRBD2; cdr3_length: 13; j_call: TRBJ2-5; v_call: TRBV3-1; cdr3_aa: ASSQPGGPTETQY
clone_size: few; d_call: TRBD1; cdr3_length: 14; j_call: TRBJ2-7; v_call: TRBV10-3; cdr3_aa: AISDVRDRGSYEQY
clone_size: few; d_call: .; cdr3_length: 16; j_call: TRBJ1-6; v_call: TRBV7-9; cdr3_aa: ASSSRIQPGPPNSPLH
clone_size: few; d_call: .; cdr3_length: 12; j_call: TRBJ2-7; v_call: TRBV7-9; cdr3_aa: ASSPPKHSYEQY
clone_size: .; d_call: .; cdr3_length: 9; j_call: TRBJ2-5; v_call: TRBV7-2; cdr3_aa: ASSVGKTQY
clone_size: .; d_call: TRBD1; cdr3_length: 12; j_call: TRBJ1-1; v_call: TRBV30; cdr3_aa: AWSLDRARAEAF
clone_size: .; d_call: TRBD1; cdr3_length: 12; j_call: TRBJ1-6; v_call: TRBV13; cdr3_aa: ASSADRADSPLH
clone_size: .; d_call: .; cdr3_length: 11; j_call: TRBJ2-6; v_call: TRBV25-1; cdr3_aa: ASSDSGANVLT
clone_size: few; d_call: .; cdr3_length: 11; j_call: TRBJ2-7; v_call: TRBV5-6; cdr3_aa: ASSLLIPYEQY
clone_size: .; d_call: TRBD1; cdr3_length: 14; j_call: TRBJ1-2; v_call: TRBV7-8; cdr3_aa: ASIPTGTGANYGYT
clone_size: .; d_call: .; cdr3_length: 12; j_call: TRBJ2-1; v_call: TRBV7-2; cdr3_aa: ASSLSYRNNEQF
clone_size: .; d_call: .; cdr3_length: 10; j_call: TRBJ2-4; v_call: TRBV11-2; cdr3_aa: ASRPSGNIQY
clone_size: few; d_call: .; cdr3_length: 13; j_call: TRBJ2-1; v_call: TRBV9; cdr3_aa: ASSAEGDVYNEQF
clone_size: .; d_call: .; cdr3_length: 14; j_call: TRBJ1-3; v_call: TRBV12-3/TRBV12-4; cdr3_aa: ASSLEALRSGNTIY
clone_size: .; d_call: .; cdr3_length: 13; j_call: TRBJ2-1; v_call: TRBV7-9; cdr3_aa: ASSLRGATYNEQF
clone_size: few; d_call: TRBD2; cdr3_length: 13; j_call: TRBJ2-1; v_call: TRBV20-1; cdr3_aa: SGAAAGGPYNEQF
clone_size: .; d_call: .; cdr3_length: 11; j_call: TRBJ2-1; v_call: TRBV12-3/TRBV12-4; cdr3_aa: ASSPRRFNEQF
clone_size: few; d_call: .; cdr3_length: 10; j_call: TRBJ2-7; v_call: TRBV3-1; cdr3_aa: ASSQGPYEQY
clone_size: few; d_call: TRBD1; cdr3_length: 11; j_call: TRBJ1-1; v_call: TRBV6-2/TRBV6-3; cdr3_aa: ASSYAPGQEAL
clone_size: .; d_call: TRBD2; cdr3_length: 12; j_call: TRBJ2-3; v_call: TRBV2; cdr3_aa: ASSATTSSDTQY
clone_size: few; d_call: TRBD1; cdr3_length: 13; j_call: TRBJ1-4; v_call: TRBV5-1; cdr3_aa: ASSLVGTGEEKLF
clone_size: .; d_call: TRBD2; cdr3_length: 14; j_call: TRBJ2-2; v_call: TRBV5-1; cdr3_aa: ASSLGTSGGTGELF
clone_size: many; d_call: TRBD1; cdr3_length: 13; j_call: TRBJ2-3; v_call: TRBV6-2/TRBV6-3; cdr3_aa: ASTDRGVITDTQY
clone_size: many; d_call: .; cdr3_length: 12; j_call: TRBJ2-5; v_call: TRBV7-2; cdr3_aa: ASSLANHQETQY
clone_size: few; d_call: .; cdr3_length: 12; j_call: TRBJ2-1; v_call: TRBV7-3; cdr3_aa: ASSQKTHPDEQF
clone_size: few; d_call: .; cdr3_length: 13; j_call: TRBJ2-7; v_call: TRBV3-1; cdr3_aa: ASSQDWKTAYEQY
clone_size: many; d_call: .; cdr3_length: 12; j_call: TRBJ2-7; v_call: TRBV5-1; cdr3_aa: ASSFPTGSYEQY
clone_size: few; d_call: .; cdr3_length: 13; j_call: TRBJ1-1; v_call: TRBV5-1; cdr3_aa: ASSLDGPGTAEAF
clone_size: many; d_call: .; cdr3_length: 9; j_call: TRBJ2-1; v_call: TRBV20-1; cdr3_aa: SARLDNEQF
clone_size: many; d_call: .; cdr3_length: 9; j_call: TRBJ2-7; v_call: TRBV12-3/TRBV12-4; cdr3_aa: ASSFLAEQY
clone_size: .; d_call: .; cdr3_length: 13; j_call: TRBJ2-3; v_call: TRBV12-3/TRBV12-4; cdr3_aa: ASSPQDVSTDTQY
clone_size: .; d_call: TRBD2; cdr3_length: 14; j_call: TRBJ2-1; v_call: TRBV5-1; cdr3_aa: ASSPPGLAGHNEQF
clone_size: .; d_call: TRBD2; cdr3_length: 14; j_call: TRBJ2-2; v_call: TRBV5-4; cdr3_aa: ASSLRGGANTGELF
clone_size: .; d_call: .; cdr3_length: 10; j_call: TRBJ2-1; v_call: TRBV21-1; cdr3_aa: ASMGPKNEQF
clone_size: few; d_call: TRBD2; cdr3_length: 11; j_call: TRBJ2-7; v_call: TRBV10-3; cdr3_aa: ATGPSGPYEQY
clone_size: few; d_call: .; cdr3_length: 14; j_call: TRBJ2-3; v_call: TRBV11-3; cdr3_aa: ASSPSLDSYTDTQY
clone_size: .; d_call: TRBD2; cdr3_length: 13; j_call: TRBJ2-3; v_call: TRBV7-2; cdr3_aa: ASSLDGSGVMTQY
clone_size: many; d_call: .; cdr3_length: 11; j_call: TRBJ2-3; v_call: TRBV6-2/TRBV6-3; cdr3_aa: ASSSLALDTQY
clone_size: .; d_call: TRBD2; cdr3_length: 14; j_call: TRBJ2-5; v_call: TRBV6-1; cdr3_aa: ASSEAGTSGAETQY